This T cell receptor beta chain comes out of a study of regulatory T cells in long-lasting Graves disease (dated by TCRdb to about 2021). Broadly, across the study: Newly diagnosed Graves' disease patients had taken antithyroid drugs for less than 3 months. A total of 35 or so samples were covered by TCR sequencing, comprising some 13 persistent and roughly 20 newly diagnosed Graves' disease patients. Peripheral blood TCR sequencing and RNA sequencing compared persistent Graves' disease patients with newly diagnosed Graves' disease patients. The study was conducted in China and was registered as a clinical trial. General conclusions and limits of the study: The authors noted that the small sample size was a limitation that may lower accuracy. Because the primary lesion, thyroid tissue, could not be accessed, the study looked at peripheral blood alone. Compared with newly diagnosed patients, persistent Graves' disease patients had lower TCR Shannon entropy and fewer highly expanded clones, which suggests clonal expansion. Persistent disease showed preferential use of TRBV28, TRBJ1-2 and TRBJ2-5, whereas newly diagnosed disease favored TRBV20-1 and TRBJ2-1. Sequencing and analysis were restricted to the TCR beta chain. A larger number of public clonotypes was shared among persistent patients (fewer than 3,000) than among newly diagnosed patients (around 870).

The sample's time point label, decoded: newly diagnosed GD, antithyroid drugs for less than 3 months. For both TCR sequencing and RNA sequencing, RNA was extracted from PBMCs in TRIzol. The diagnosis of Graves' disease was made according to American Thyroid Association guidelines. Patients were recruited from an endocrinology department in Xi'an, China. Each patient gave approximately 9.7 milliliters of peripheral blood, collected in an EDTA anticoagulant tube. Ficoll Paque Plus density gradient separation was used to isolate PBMCs, and no further T cell sorting was done. An Agilent 2100 Bioanalyzer and agarose gel were used to assess RNA quality, and a NanoDrop 2000 was used to measure RNA concentration. Comments on this clonotype: It lacks a known antigen. Base quality data are lacking; no much larger clone is found one base away.

Spanning cysteine to phenylalanine, the CDR3 consists of 14 amino acids. The kept DNA is CDR3 alone, 42 bases in frame from the first base. Per the germline V gene (reference sequence), SEHNR is the CDR1 and FQNEAQ is the CDR2. V is cut by 4 bases and J by 0 bases, and the space between the germline ends is 9 bases. The method was multiplex PCR. The listed sequencing device is Illumina HiSeq 4000. iRepertoire HTBI primers and Arm-PCR amplification of CDR3 regions were used to construct TCR beta libraries. PCR products were gel purified before sequencing. The paper's data handling went like this. Gene usage analysis of CDR3 amino acid clonotypes relied on the approximately 68 TRBV and around 14 TRBJ segments identified across samples. COPE and FqMerger were used to merge filtered high-quality paired reads into contigs. BLAST was used to align contigs to IMGT TRBV, TRBD and TRBJ reference genes, and CDR3 was defined according to IMGT. Any clonotype with a frequency above 0.1% was counted as a highly expanded clone. Shannon entropy was used to measure repertoire diversity, and the Gini coefficient was used to measure V-J evenness. A clonotype found in more than one individual was treated as public. TCRdb passed the public sequencing reads through fastp at Q25 and MiXCR, retaining productive beta sequences. Entries that share a CDR3 protein sequence are merged under the most common genes and DNA. The V and J calls, along with clone size, are taken from TCRdb and not from the paper's own processing. Counted in this sample were hundreds of thousands of distinct CDR3 sequences; roughly 16% of them appeared once. More than 20% of the sample lies in the top ten.

The same specimen was also included in a second study, on T cells in Graves' hyperthyroidism and ophthalmopathy. As noted in the second study: Graves' hyperthyroidism was defined as stable when no progression to ophthalmopathy occurred over 18 months of follow-up. The hyperthyroidism patients were between 18 and 65 years old and newly diagnosed, with a disease duration of less than 2 months. Exclusion was applied to patients with uncontrolled infections, other autoimmune diseases, pregnancy or lactation. Diagnoses relied on clinical symptoms, serum thyroxine and TRAb, thyroid ultrasound and orbital computed tomography. For the first round of RT-PCR on the TCR CDR3, the HTBI primer set was used together with the Qiagen OneStep RT-PCR kit. Most expanded thyroid clonotypes (frequency above 0.001) were also found in blood, which suggests that blood repertoires may mirror thyroid immune responses. A 13 V-J signature model separated ophthalmopathy from stable hyperthyroidism, with around 88% sensitivity and about 81% specificity in cross-validation and 80%/75% in testing. In validation, the model predicted progression to ophthalmopathy with over 65% sensitivity and about 72% specificity, a median of about 6.7 months before onset. To identify distinguishing TCR V-J signatures, a discovery cohort of about 100 patients was used, comprising some 45 with Graves' ophthalmopathy and 57 with stable Graves' hyperthyroidism. Prospective prediction of ophthalmopathy was tested in an independent validation cohort consisting of fewer than 20 hyperthyroidism patients and about 17 patients who later progressed to ophthalmopathy. The 95 to 100 discovery patients were divided at random into training and test sets in a 7:3 ratio. In more than 5 Graves' hyperthyroidism patients, the study also compared T-cell repertoires from thyroid tissue with T-cell repertoires from blood. After blood sampling, hyperthyroidism patients were treated with methimazole at a starting dose of 30 mg daily, and ophthalmopathy patients were treated with high-dose intravenous methylprednisolone. Libraries were constructed in a second round of multiplex PCR, after which size selection and purification were carried out. Libraries were sequenced paired-end with 100 bp reads on an Illumina HiSeq2000. Raw data were processed with SOAPnuke, discarding reads with adapters, uncalled bases, mean Phred below 15, or no exact constant-primer or identifier match. High-quality paired reads were merged with COPE v1.2.5, and unique nucleotide sequences were defined as clonotypes. Clonotypes were aligned to IMGT TRBV, TRBD and TRBJ reference segments using MiTCR v1.1. The analysis was restricted to V-J combinations with a frequency above 0.0001, which together covered 99% to 99.2% of the repertoires. The TCS score was defined as F50 (clonal expansion) divided by E x V (chaos), with BLOSUM62-based TCRdist calculated between CDR3 peptides within each V-J. Welch's t-statistics and random forest reduced around 510 V-J features to about 13, which were used in a naive Bayes classifier (R e1071). No statistical method was used to set the sample size in advance, and investigators knew the group allocation. TCR Vbeta CDR3 sequencing of 130 to 150 peripheral blood samples (roughly 41 ophthalmopathy, under 80 hyperthyroidism and approximately 17 progressor patients) is reported in the paper.

The sample here was peripheral blood mononuclear cells (PBMCs), taken at new diagnosis, from a patient treated with antithyroid drugs. Recombination linked TRBV7-9 to TRBJ2-5, with TRBD2 perhaps the D gene, on 5 matching bases. The receptor was isolated from a woman aged 35-65 years with Graves disease. Donor details come from another sample of the same person, matched by shared clones. This receptor has the CDR3 CASSSVGNQETQYF. DNA sequence: TGTGCCAGCAGCTCCGTCGGGAACCAAGAGACCCAGTACTTC.